The 13 T cell receptor beta chains below come from one sample, sequenced in a study of blood T cell repertoires in COVID-19. TCRdb's copy holds only in-frame clones and misses some; the assay was immunoSEQ multiplex PCR. Of 310,000 or so clones detected, roughly 90% appear once; the ten largest clones hold approximately 4%. The specimen was peripheral blood. These receptors came from a woman aged 50 to 60 with active or convalescent COVID-19.

The rearrangement links TRBV19 to TRBJ2-5; D may be TRBD1 (5 bases). The germline gives CDR1 LNHDA, CDR2 SQIVND (reference sequence). The germline V and J ends were trimmed by 5 bases and 9 bases, with 22 bases remaining between them. CDR3 length: 15 amino acids. CDR3 residues: CASSLRGHPVEAQYF. CDR3 DNA: TGTGCCAGTAGTCTCAGAGGACACCCAGTTGAGGCCCAGTACTTC.

This rearrangement joins TRBV6-5 to TRBJ2-7, with D perhaps TRBD2 (5 bases). The CDR3 sequence is 14 residues long. Germline CDR1 and CDR2: MNHEY and SVGAGI. The V gene lost 6 bases and the J gene lost 1 base, with 13 bases spanning the gap. The chain's CDR3 is CASRPRTGSYEQYF. CDR3 coding DNA: TGTGCCAGCAGGCCTAGGACTGGATCCTACGAGCAGTACTTC.

This clone was counted a few times. V and J are TRBV12-3 or TRBV12-4 and TRBJ2-7; a weak D match, TRBD1 (5 bases). The CDR3 covers 13 residues. V was clipped by 0 bases and J by 8 bases, with 11 bases between them. CDR3 sequence reads: CASSLAHDSKQYF. Here the CDR3 DNA reads TGTGCCAGCAGTTTAGCGCATGACAGTAAGCAGTACTTC.

The chain recombines TRBV6-5 with TRBJ2-5; a weak D match, TRBD2 (6 bases). The CDR3 is 15 amino acids. The ends were cut back, 2 bases at V and 1 base at J, with 11 bases in the middle. The germline CDR1 and CDR2 sequences are MNHEY and SVGAGI. CDR3 DNA sequence: TGTGCCAGCAGTTACCCCAAGGGAGGCCAAGAGACCCAGTACTTC. It codes for CASSYPKGGQETQYF.

The chain joins TRBV29-1 to TRBJ2-1; no clear D gene. Germline-derived CDR1 and CDR2 are SQVTM and ANQGSEA. This CDR3 contains 8 residues. V was trimmed by 7 bases and J by 9 bases, leaving 4 bases between them. The CDR3 nucleotides are TGCAGCGCCGGTGAGCAGTTCTTC. Amino acids: CSAGEQFF.

This clone has just one count. V is TRBV5-4 and J is TRBJ2-1; TRBD2 matches 7 bases. The CDR3 totals 16 residues. Trimming took 4 bases from V and 0 from J; bases not matched to a gene: 7. Germline CDR1 is SGHNT and CDR2 is YYREEE (reference sequence). CDR3 nucleotide sequence: TGTGCCAGCAGCCCCCCGGGACTAAGCTCCTACAATGAGCAGTTCTTC. It is translated as CASSPPGLSSYNEQFF.

The CDR3 spells CASSQVAGLEAFF. In nucleotides, the CDR3 is TGTGCCAGCAGCCAAGTCGCGGGCCTTGAAGCTTTCTTT. The chain recombines TRBV3-1 (or the pseudogene TRBV3-2) with TRBJ1-1; unclear D gene. Germline assignment: CDR1 LGHDT and CDR2 YNNKEL (reference sequence). The germline V and J ends were trimmed by 1 base and 7 bases, with 10 bases remaining between them. This CDR3 comprises 13 residues.

This chain joins TRBV28 and TRBJ2-1; 8 bases are a match to TRBD2. This CDR3 has 16 residues. The germline gives CDR1 MDHEN, CDR2 SYDVKM. The trim removed 6 bases at V and 9 bases at J, leaving 16 bases unmatched. The CDR3 region is CASRGGSGGPLSEQFF. The CDR3 DNA is TGTGCCAGCAGGGGGGGTTCGGGAGGGCCATTGAGTGAGCAGTTCTTC. The variable domain in full, with the rest retrieved from reference TRBV28 and TRBJ2-1, is DVKVTQSSRYLVKRTGEKVFLECVQDMDHENMFWYRQDPGLGLRLIYFSYDVKMKEKGDIPEGYSVSREKKERFSLILESASTNQTSMYLCASRGGSGGPLSEQFFGPGTRLTVL.

The rearrangement uses TRBV28 and TRBJ2-7; tentatively, D is TRBD2 (5 bases). Trimming removed 6 bases from V and 6 bases from J, with 9 bases in between. There are 11 residues in the CDR3. Germline V gives CDR1 MDHEN, CDR2 SYDVKM. The CDR3 loop is CASSKRVEQYF. The CDR3 DNA reads as TGTGCCAGCAGCAAGAGGGTCGAGCAGTACTTC. Variable domain in full (rest from reference TRBV28 and TRBJ2-7): DVKVTQSSRYLVKRTGEKVFLECVQDMDHENMFWYRQDPGLGLRLIYFSYDVKMKEKGDIPEGYSVSREKKERFSLILESASTNQTSMYLCASSKRVEQYFGPGTRLTVT.

This chain connects TRBV5-1 to TRBJ2-1, with D tentatively TRBD2 (6 bases). The V gene's germline CDR1 is SGHRS and CDR2 YFSETQ. The V end was cut by 1 base, the J end by 4 bases, with 15 bases between. This CDR3 spans 16 amino acids. CDR3 in amino acids: CASSLSAGTLYNEQFF. The CDR3 bases are TGCGCCAGCAGCTTGAGTGCGGGGACTTTATACAATGAGCAGTTCTTC.

The rearrangement links TRBV24-1 to TRBJ2-1, with 7 bases aligning to TRBD1. This CDR3 region has 15 residues. The germline V gene encodes CDR1 KGHDR and CDR2 SFDVKD. The trim removed 2 bases at V and 5 bases at J, leaving 5 bases unmatched. The CDR3 region is CATSDYGTDNNEQFF. The CDR3 DNA reads as TGTGCCACCAGTGATTATGGGACAGACAACAATGAGCAGTTCTTC.

This chain joins TRBV18 and TRBJ2-3, with TRBD1 matching 7 bases. Looked up from germline, CDR1 is KGHSH and CDR2 is LQKENI. This CDR3 is 15 amino acids long. J was trimmed by 2 bases and V by 4 bases; bases with no gene match: 6. DNA of the CDR3: TGTGCCAGCTCACTAGGACAGGTAAACACAGATACGCAGTATTTT. Translation: CASSLGQVNTDTQYF.

The rearrangement uses TRBV7-2 and TRBJ2-7, with TRBD2 identical over 7 bases. The CDR3 length is 16 residues. J gave up 5 bases and V 2 bases, and 12 bases lay outside the gene matches. Per germline, CDR1 SGHTA and CDR2 FQGNSA. The CDR3 DNA reads TGTGCCAGCAGCTTAAGCGGGACCGCCCTCGGGAACGAGCAGTACTTC. The encoded protein is CASSLSGTALGNEQYF.